This record covers a single T cell receptor (beta chain). The data were produced by immunoSEQ multiplex PCR, yet TCRdb's version contains in-frame clones alone and is incomplete. The table lists approximately 120,000 clones, about 87% of them singletons. The sample belongs to a study of T cell responses to AZD1222 COVID-19 vaccine. With 5 bases removed from V and 2 bases from J, the gap between germline ends came to 15 bases. The CDR3 has 15 amino acids. Per the germline V gene, CDR1 is SEHNR and CDR2 is FQNEAQ (reference sequence). This sequence joins TRBV7-9 and TRBJ1-2, with D perhaps matching TRBD1 (6 bases). The sample in question was peripheral blood, obtained 28 days after the second AZD1222 dose. This sequence originates from an adult who received the AZD1222 COVID-19 vaccine. CDR3 nucleotides: TGTGCCAGCAGCCCCTCCAGGGGCCAGAACTATGGCTACACCTTC. This translates into CASSPSRGQNYGYTF.